This T cell receptor (beta chain) stems from a study of blood T cell repertoires in COVID-19. Study-level information: COVID-19 samples collected from the United States, Italy and Spain covered acute and convalescent phases. PBMCs, B-cell-depleted T cells, or T cells were the source of the cDNA or gDNA that made up the material.

CDR3 length: 13 amino acids. In germline, CDR1 is LNHDA, CDR2 SQIVND (reference sequence). Trimming removed 3 bases at V and 7 bases at J, with 7 bases between. Seattle patient enrollment occurred during active infection, with longitudinal follow-up thereafter. Original processing notes: Reference gene primer amplification in the assay estimated nucleated cell counts. The protocol was immunoSEQ multiplex PCR, while the TCRdb copy is restricted to in-frame clones and leaves out a portion. V, J and clone size reflect that table, while D and trimming were determined from the DNA. The sample lists 400,000 or so clones; about 88% were seen once.

The chain joins TRBV19 to TRBJ1-6, with a possible D match to TRBD1 (6 bases). The receptor was isolated from a woman in her thirties or forties with COVID-19, enrolled during active disease. The source material was peripheral blood. CDR3 DNA sequence: TGTGCCAGTAGTATGCAGGGGAATTCACCCCTCCACTTT. This translates into CASSMQGNSPLHF.